This T cell receptor (beta chain) is drawn from a study of regulatory dendritic cells for organ transplantation. Whole-study results and caveats: Regulatory dendritic cells appeared to expand memory CD8+ clones less than mature ones. The authors noted considerable between-person heterogeneity in alloreactive memory CD8+ cells. Naive CD4+ and CD8+ repertoires were highly diverse; memory CD8+ was most oligoclonal. Among resting subsets, memory CD8+ cells contained the most alloreactive clonotypes.

The CDR3 consists of 13 residues. Trimming took 4 bases from V and 4 from J; bases not matched to a gene: 6. The germline gives CDR1 SQVTM, CDR2 ANQGSEA. To note about this clone: The antigen is unknown.

Only in-frame clones appear in the TCRdb table, and some are missing; sequencing was by immunoSEQ multiplex PCR. This sample has roughly 4,200 clones, with 70% to 75% found just once. CFSE-labeled sorted T cells met regulatory or mature dendritic cells for 4 to 6 days. V is TRBV29-1 and J is TRBJ1-1; 7 bases match TRBD1. The specimen was memory CD8+ T cells from blood cultured with dendritic cells. Subset of the sample: CD45RO+ memory T cells. This TCR came from a human donor in good health. CDR3 sequence (DNA): TGCAGCGTTGGACAGGGCGAGGGCACTGAAGCTTTCTTT. It yields the protein CSVGQGEGTEAFF.